This record looks at one T cell receptor beta chain sequence and its context. Its antigen remains unidentified. This entry is derived from a study of T cells after yellow fever vaccination. Study background: Researchers used SMART-Seq v4 Ultra Low Input to prepare fractions that had low cell numbers. Whole-study results and caveats: Reappearing after the booster were most of the clones from primary vaccination (around 96% CD4, approximately 88% CD8).

MiXCR, applied by TCRdb to the 5' RACE reads, yields one record per CDR3 protein. In the table there are 150,000 to 200,000 distinct CDR3 sequences, more than 9.5% of which are singletons. The CDR3 length is 18 residues. CDR1 is DFQATT, CDR2 SNEGSKA, per germline (reference sequence). With V trimmed by 1 base and J by 5 bases, 15 bases remained unmatched. The receptor comes from a man aged 18 to 35 who received the YFV17D yellow fever vaccine. This rearrangement joins TRBV20-1 to TRBJ2-3; 10 nucleotides agree with TRBD2. The sequences come from CD8+ T cells sorted from PBMCs, collected 15 days after the yellow fever booster vaccination. CDR3 sequence (DNA): TGCAGTGCTAGAGGAGAGCGGGGGGGCCTAATAGGTCTAGATACGCAGTATTTT. Translation: CSARGERGGLIGLDTQYF.